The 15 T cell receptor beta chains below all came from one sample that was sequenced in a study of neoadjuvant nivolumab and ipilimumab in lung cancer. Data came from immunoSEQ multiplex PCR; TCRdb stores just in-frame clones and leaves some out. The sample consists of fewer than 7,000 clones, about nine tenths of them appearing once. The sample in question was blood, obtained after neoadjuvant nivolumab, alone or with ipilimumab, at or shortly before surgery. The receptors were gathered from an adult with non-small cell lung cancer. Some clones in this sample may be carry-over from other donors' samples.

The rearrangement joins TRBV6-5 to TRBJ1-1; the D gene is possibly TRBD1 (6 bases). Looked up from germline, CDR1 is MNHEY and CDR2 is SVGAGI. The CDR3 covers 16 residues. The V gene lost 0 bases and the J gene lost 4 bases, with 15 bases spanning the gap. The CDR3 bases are TGTGCCAGCAGTTACTCATCCTCGGGGGGCGGCACTGAAGCTTTCTTT. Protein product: CASSYSSSGGGTEAFF.

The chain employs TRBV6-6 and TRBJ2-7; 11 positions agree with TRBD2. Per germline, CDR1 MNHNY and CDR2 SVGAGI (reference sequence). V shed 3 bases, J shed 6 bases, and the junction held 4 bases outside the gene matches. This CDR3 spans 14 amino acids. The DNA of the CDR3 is TGTGCCAGCAGTTATTTAGCGGGAGGGTTCGAGCAGTACTTC. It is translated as CASSYLAGGFEQYF.

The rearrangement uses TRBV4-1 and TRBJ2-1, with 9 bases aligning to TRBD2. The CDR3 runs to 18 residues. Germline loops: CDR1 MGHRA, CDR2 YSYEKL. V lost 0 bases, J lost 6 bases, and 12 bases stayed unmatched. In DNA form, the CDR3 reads TGCGCCAGCAGCCAAGAACTGGGACTAGCACAACCTTTCAATGAGCAGTTCTTC. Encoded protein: CASSQELGLAQPFNEQFF.

This CDR3 is CSGWDYQETQYF. Written as DNA, the CDR3 is TGCAGCGGATGGGACTACCAAGAGACCCAGTACTTC. The chain links TRBV29-1 to TRBJ2-5; D is perhaps TRBD2 (6 bases). Germline V CDR1 and CDR2: SQVTM, ANQGSEA. This CDR3 spans 12 amino acids. The V and J ends lost 7 bases and 0 bases respectively, with 9 bases between them.

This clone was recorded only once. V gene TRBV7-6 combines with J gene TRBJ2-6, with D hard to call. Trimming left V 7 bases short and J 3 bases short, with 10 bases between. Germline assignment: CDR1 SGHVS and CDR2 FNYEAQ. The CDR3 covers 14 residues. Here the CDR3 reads CASTSGRGANVLTF. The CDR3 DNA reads TGTGCCAGCACCTCGGGTCGTGGGGCCAACGTCCTGACTTTC.

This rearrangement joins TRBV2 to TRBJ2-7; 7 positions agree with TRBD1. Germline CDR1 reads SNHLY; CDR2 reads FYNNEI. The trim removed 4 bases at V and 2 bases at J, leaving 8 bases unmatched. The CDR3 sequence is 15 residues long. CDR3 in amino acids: CASSVDQGQPYEQYF. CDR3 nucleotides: TGTGCCAGCAGTGTTGACCAGGGACAGCCCTACGAGCAGTACTTC.

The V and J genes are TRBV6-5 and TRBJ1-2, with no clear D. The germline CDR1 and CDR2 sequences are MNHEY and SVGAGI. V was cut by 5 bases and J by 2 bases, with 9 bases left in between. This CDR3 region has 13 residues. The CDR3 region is CASSLDGNYGYTF. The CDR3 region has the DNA TGTGCCAGCAGTCTAGACGGAAACTATGGCTACACCTTC.

CDR3 sequence (DNA): TGTGCCAGCAGTATCAGGGAGGCCTATGGCTACACCTTC. Translated, it gives CASSIREAYGYTF. This chain connects TRBV2 to TRBJ1-2; possibly TRBD1 for D (5 bases). This CDR3 contains 13 residues. Germline CDR1 is SNHLY and CDR2 is FYNNEI. V was pared by 5 bases and J by 4 bases, with 11 bases between.

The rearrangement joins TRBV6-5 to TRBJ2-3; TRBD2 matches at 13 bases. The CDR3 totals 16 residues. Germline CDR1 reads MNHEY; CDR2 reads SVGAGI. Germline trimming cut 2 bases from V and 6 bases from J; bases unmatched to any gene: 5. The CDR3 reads CASSYTSGRVRDTQYF. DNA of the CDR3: TGTGCCAGCAGTTACACTAGCGGGAGGGTAAGGGATACGCAGTATTTT.

CDR3 loop: CASSPRIENTEAFF. The DNA for the CDR3 is TGTGCCAGCAGCCCCCGAATAGAGAACACTGAAGCTTTCTTT. The chain links TRBV4-2 to TRBJ1-1; D is ambiguous. The V end lost 4 bases, the J end lost 1 base, and 10 bases lay between the germline ends. Germline loops: CDR1 LGHNA, CDR2 YNFKEQ. CDR3 length: 14 residues.

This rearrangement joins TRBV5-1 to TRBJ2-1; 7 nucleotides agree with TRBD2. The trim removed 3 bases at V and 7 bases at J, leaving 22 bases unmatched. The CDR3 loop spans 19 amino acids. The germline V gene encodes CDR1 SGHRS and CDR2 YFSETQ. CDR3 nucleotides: TGCGCCAGCAGCTCGCCGAAGTCCTTCGGGGGAGGGCCAAGAAATGAGCAGTTCTTC. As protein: CASSSPKSFGGGPRNEQFF.

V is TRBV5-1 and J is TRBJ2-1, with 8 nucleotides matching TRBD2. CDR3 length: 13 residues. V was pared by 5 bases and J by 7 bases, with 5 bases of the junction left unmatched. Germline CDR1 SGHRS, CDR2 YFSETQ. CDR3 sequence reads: CASRKAGGNEQFF. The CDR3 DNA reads TGCGCCAGCAGAAAGGCGGGAGGTAATGAGCAGTTCTTC.

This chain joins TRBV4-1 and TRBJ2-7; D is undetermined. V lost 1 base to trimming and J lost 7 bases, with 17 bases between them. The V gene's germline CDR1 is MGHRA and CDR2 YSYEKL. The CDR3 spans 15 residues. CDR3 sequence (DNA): TGCGCCAGCAGCCAAGGTGGGCTCCGGAATGAGGAGCAGTACTTC. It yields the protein CASSQGGLRNEEQYF.

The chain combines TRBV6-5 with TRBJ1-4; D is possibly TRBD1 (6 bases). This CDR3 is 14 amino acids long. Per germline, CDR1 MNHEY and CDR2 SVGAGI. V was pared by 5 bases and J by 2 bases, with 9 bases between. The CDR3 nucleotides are TGTGCCAGCAGTGAGCAGGGGACTAATGAAAAACTGTTTTTT. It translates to CASSEQGTNEKLFF.

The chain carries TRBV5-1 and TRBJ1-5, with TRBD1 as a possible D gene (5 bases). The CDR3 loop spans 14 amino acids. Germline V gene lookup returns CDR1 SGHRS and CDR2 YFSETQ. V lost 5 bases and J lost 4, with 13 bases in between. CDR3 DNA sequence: TGCGCCAGCAGTCGGGACGGAAGAAATCAGCCCCAGCATTTT. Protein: CASSRDGRNQPQHF.